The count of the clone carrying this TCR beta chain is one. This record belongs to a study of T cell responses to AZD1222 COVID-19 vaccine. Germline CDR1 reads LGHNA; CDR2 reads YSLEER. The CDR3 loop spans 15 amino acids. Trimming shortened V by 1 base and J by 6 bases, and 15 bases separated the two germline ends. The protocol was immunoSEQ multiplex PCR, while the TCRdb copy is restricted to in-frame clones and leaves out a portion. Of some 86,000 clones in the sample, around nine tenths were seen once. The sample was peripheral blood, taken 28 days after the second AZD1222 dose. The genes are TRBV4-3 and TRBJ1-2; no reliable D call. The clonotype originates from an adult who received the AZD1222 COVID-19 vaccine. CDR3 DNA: TGCGCCAGCAGCCAAGGGCGCCTAAGCCTAAATGGCTACACCTTC. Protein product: CASSQGRLSLNGYTF.